One TCR beta chain is described in this entry. The sample is drawn from a study of blood T cell repertoires in COVID-19. Trimming at V came to 3 bases and at J to 3 bases, leaving 7 bases not matched to a gene. Looked up from germline, CDR1 is MGHRA and CDR2 is YSYEKL. CDR3 length equals 15 residues. The table came from immunoSEQ multiplex PCR; TCRdb's copy has only in-frame clones and leaves some out. The table records 380,000 or so clones, 88% of them present only once. The rearrangement uses TRBV4-1 and TRBJ2-5, with TRBD2 identical over 7 bases. Sequencing was done on a sample of PBMCs or T cells enriched from blood (not recorded which). The source is a woman in her 30s with acute COVID-19. CDR3 protein: CASSHPTSEEETQYF. DNA of the CDR3: TGCGCCAGCAGCCATCCTACTAGCGAAGAAGAGACCCAGTACTTC.